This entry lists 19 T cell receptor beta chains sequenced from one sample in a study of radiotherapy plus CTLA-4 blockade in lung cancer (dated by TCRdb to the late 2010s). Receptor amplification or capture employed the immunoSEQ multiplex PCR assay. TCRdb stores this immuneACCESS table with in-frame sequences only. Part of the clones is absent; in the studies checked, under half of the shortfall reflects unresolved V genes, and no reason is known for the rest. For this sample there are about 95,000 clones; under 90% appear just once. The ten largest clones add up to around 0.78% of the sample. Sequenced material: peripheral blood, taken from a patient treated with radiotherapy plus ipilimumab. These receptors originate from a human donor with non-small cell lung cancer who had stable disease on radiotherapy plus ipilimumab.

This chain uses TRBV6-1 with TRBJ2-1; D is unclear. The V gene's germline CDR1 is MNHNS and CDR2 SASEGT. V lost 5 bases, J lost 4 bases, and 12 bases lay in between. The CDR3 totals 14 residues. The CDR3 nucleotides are TGTGCCAGCAGTTCCACTGAGGAGTACAATGAGCAGTTCTTC. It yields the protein CASSSTEEYNEQFF.

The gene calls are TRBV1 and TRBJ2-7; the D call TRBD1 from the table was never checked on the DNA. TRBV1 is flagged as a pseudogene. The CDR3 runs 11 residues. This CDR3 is CTSSQAYEQYF. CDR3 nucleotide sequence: TGCACCAGCAGCCAGGCATACGAGCAGTACTTC.

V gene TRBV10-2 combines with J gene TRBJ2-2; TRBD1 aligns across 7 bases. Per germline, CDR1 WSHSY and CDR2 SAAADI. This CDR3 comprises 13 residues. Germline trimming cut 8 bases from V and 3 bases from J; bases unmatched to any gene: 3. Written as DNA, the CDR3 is TGCGCCAGCCGGGGACAGCACACCGGGGAGCTGTTTTTT. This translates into CASRGQHTGELFF.

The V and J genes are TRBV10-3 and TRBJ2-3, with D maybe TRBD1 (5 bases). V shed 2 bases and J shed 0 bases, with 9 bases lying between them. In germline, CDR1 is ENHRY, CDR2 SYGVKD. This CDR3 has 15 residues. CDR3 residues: CAISEDSHSTDTQYF. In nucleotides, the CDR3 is TGTGCCATCAGTGAGGACAGCCATAGCACAGATACGCAGTATTTT.

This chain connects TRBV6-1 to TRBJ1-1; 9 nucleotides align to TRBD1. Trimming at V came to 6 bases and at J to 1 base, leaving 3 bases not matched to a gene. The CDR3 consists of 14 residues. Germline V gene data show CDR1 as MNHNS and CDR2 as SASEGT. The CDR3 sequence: CASRGQGWNTEAFF. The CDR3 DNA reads TGTGCCAGCAGGGGACAGGGCTGGAACACTGAAGCTTTCTTT.

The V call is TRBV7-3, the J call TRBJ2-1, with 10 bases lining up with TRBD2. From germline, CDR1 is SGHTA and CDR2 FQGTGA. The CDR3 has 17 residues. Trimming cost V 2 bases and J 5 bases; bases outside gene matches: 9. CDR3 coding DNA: TGTGCCAGCAGCTTACTTTCCCTAACTAGCGGGAACAATGAGCAGTTCTTC. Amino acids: CASSLLSLTSGNNEQFF. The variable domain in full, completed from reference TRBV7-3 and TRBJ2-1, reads GAGVSQTPSNKVTEKGKYVELRCDPISGHTALYWYRQSLGQGPEFLIYFQGTGAADDSGLPNDRFFAVRPEGSVSTLKIQRTERGDSAVYLCASSLLSLTSGNNEQFFGPGTRLTVL.

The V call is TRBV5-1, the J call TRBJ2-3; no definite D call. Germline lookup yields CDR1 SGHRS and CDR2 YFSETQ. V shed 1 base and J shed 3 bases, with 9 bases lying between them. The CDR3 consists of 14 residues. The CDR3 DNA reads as TGCGCCAGCAGCTTGCAGGCCGAGACAGATACGCAGTATTTT. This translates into CASSLQAETDTQYF.

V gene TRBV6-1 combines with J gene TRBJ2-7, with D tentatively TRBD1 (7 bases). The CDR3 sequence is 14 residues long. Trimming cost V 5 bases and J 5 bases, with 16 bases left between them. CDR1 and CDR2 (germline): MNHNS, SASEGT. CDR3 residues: CASSPRTGGDEQYF. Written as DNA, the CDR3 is TGTGCCAGCAGTCCCCGGACAGGAGGGGACGAGCAGTACTTC.

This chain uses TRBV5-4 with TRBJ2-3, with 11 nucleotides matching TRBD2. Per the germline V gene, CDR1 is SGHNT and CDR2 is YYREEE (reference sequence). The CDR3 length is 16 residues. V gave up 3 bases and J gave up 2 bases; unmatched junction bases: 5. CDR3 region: CASSSLAGALTDTQYF. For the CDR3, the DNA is TGTGCCAGCAGCTCACTAGCGGGAGCCCTCACAGATACGCAGTATTTT.

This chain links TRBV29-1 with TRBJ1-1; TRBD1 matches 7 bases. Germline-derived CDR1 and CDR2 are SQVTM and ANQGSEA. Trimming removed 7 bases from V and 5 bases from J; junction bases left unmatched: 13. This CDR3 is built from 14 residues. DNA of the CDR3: TGCAGCGCCGCTCCCACAGGGGCGGGAACTGAAGCTTTCTTT. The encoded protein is CSAAPTGAGTEAFF.

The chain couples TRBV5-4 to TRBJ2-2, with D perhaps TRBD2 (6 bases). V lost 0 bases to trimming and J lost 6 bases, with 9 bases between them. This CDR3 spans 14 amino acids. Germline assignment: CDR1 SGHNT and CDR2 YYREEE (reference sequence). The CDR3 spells CASSLEPSAGELFF. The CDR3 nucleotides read TGTGCCAGCAGCTTGGAGCCTAGCGCCGGGGAGCTGTTTTTT.

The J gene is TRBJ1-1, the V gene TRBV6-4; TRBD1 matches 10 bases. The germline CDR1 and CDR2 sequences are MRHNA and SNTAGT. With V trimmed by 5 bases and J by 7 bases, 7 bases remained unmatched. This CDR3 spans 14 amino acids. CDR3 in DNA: TGTGCCAGCAGTATAGAGGGGGACAGGGGTGAAGCTTTCTTT. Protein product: CASSIEGDRGEAFF.

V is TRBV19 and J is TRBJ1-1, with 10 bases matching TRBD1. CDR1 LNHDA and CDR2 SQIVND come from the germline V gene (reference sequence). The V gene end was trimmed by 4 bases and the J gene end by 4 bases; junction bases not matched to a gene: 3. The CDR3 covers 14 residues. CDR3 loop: CASSRGTGVTEAFF. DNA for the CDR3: TGTGCCAGTAGTAGAGGGACAGGGGTCACTGAAGCTTTCTTT.

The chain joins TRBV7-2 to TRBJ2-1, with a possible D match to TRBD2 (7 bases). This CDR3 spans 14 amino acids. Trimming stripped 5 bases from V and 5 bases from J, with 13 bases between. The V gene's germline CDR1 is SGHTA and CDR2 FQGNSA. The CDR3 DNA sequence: TGTGCCAGCAGCCGGGGGGCAGCCAACAATGAGCAGTTCTTC. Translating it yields CASSRGAANNEQFF.

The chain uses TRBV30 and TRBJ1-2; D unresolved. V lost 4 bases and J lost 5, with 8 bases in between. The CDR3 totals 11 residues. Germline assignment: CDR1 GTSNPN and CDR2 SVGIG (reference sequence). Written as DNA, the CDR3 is TGTGCCTGGACAGGCGGGTATGGCTACACCTTC. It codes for CAWTGGYGYTF.

CDR3 in amino acids: CASSYRGQGSYEQYF. In nucleotides, the CDR3 is TGTGCCAGCAGTTACAGAGGACAGGGGTCCTACGAGCAGTACTTC. V is TRBV6-6 and J is TRBJ2-7; 9 bases are a match to TRBD1. The ends lost 2 bases at V and 1 base at J; junction bases unmatched: 3. Germline V gives CDR1 MNHNY, CDR2 SVGAGI (reference sequence). The CDR3 has 15 residues.

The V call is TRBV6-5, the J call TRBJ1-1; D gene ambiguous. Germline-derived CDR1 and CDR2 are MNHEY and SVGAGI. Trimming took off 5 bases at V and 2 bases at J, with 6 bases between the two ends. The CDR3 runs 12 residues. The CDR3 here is CASSGINTEAFF. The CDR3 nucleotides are TGTGCCAGCAGTGGGATAAACACTGAAGCTTTCTTT.

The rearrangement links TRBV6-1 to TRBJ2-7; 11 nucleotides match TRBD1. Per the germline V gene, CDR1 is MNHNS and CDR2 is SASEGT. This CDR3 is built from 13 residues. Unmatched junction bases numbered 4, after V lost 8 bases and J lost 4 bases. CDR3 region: CASGTGGPYEQYF. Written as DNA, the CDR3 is TGTGCCAGCGGGACAGGGGGTCCATACGAGCAGTACTTC.

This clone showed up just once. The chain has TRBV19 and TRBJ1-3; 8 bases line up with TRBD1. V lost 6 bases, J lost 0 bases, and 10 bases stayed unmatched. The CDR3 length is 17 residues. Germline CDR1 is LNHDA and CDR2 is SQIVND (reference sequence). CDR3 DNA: TGTGCCAGTAGATCCCGGACAGGGACCGTCTCTGGAAACACCATATATTTT. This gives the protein CASRSRTGTVSGNTIYF.